This is a list of T cell receptor beta chains from one sample in a study of long-term antiretroviral therapy in people with HIV. Sequencing was performed with immunoSEQ multiplex PCR; in TCRdb, only in-frame clones are kept and a portion is missing. The sample carries 20,000 to 25,000 clones, 82% recorded once. The sample here was unsorted PBMCs, taken 0.3 years after starting antiretroviral therapy. The receptors shown here come from a man aged 45-60 years with HIV. Each CDR3 is given with its conserved first and last residue. Each record gives: clone size, V gene, D gene, J gene, CDR3 DNA, CDR3 protein. A D gene is named only where the DNA matches it firmly. Not every row has a clone size; where given, it reads once, few, many or a size class.

>once|TRBV6-1|-|TRBJ1-6
TGTGCCAGCATTATTAACAGGGCGCCAAATTCACCCCTCCACTTT
CASIINRAPNSPLHF
>few|TRBV28|TRBD1|TRBJ1-5
TGTGCCAGCATCCCTCAGGGCAGGGGGAGCAATCAGCCCCAGCATTTT
CASIPQGRGSNQPQHF
>-|TRBV7-3|TRBD1|TRBJ1-2
TGTGCCAGCAGTCCCGGGGACAGGGAGCTTGGAGGCTACACCTTC
CASSPGDRELGGYTF
>-|TRBV7-8|-|TRBJ1-1
TGTGCCAGCAGCCCCGGGGTGGCAGTTGAAGCTTTCTTT
CASSPGVAVEAFF
>-|TRBV7-8|-|TRBJ1-5
TGTGCCAGCAGCTCTCGCTCTAATCAGCCCCAGCATTTT
CASSSRSNQPQHF
>-|TRBV2|TRBD2|TRBJ2-1
TGTGCCAGCAGCATCGGGAGGAGCTCCTACAATGAGCAGTTCTTC
CASSIGRSSYNEQFF
>-|TRBV5-8|-|TRBJ2-6
TGTGCCAGCAGCTTATGGAGGATCTCTGGGGCCAACGTCCTGACTTTC
CASSLWRISGANVLTF
>-|TRBV11-2|-|TRBJ1-2
TGTGCCAGCAGCTTAAGCAGGGACCTAGAGGGCTACACCTTC
CASSLSRDLEGYTF
>once|TRBV5-1|-|TRBJ2-2
TGCGCCAGCAGGGACGGTCCGGAGATCACCGGGGAGCTGTTTTTT
CASRDGPEITGELFF
>-|TRBV5-5|TRBD1|TRBJ2-3
TGTGCCAGCAGCCTCCTTTGGACAGGGGATGTAACAGATACGCAGTATTTT
CASSLLWTGDVTDTQYF
>-|TRBV2|-|TRBJ2-2
TGTGCCAGCAGTGAGGTGACGTTGAACACCGGGGAGCTGTTTTTT
CASSEVTLNTGELFF
>-|TRBV6-5|TRBD2|TRBJ2-2
TGTGCCAGCAGTCCTCAGACTAGCGGGAGCCGGGAGCTGTTTTTT
CASSPQTSGSRELFF
>-|TRBV9|TRBD2|TRBJ2-1
TGTGCCAGCAGCGATTGGACTAGCGAGCTTTACAATGAGCAGTTCTTC
CASSDWTSELYNEQFF
>-|TRBV27|-|TRBJ2-5
TGTGCCAGCAGTTTATCGCGGTCCAGGGGCAAAGAGACCCAGTACTTC
CASSLSRSRGKETQYF
>-|TRBV7-9|-|TRBJ2-5
TGTGCCAGCAGCCCCGGTCAACTCCAAGAGACCCAGTACTTC
CASSPGQLQETQYF
>-|TRBV30|-|TRBJ1-5
TGTGCCTGGAGTGGACAGCCAAATCAGCCCCAGCATTTT
CAWSGQPNQPQHF
>-|TRBV20-1|-|TRBJ2-1
TGCAGTGCTAGAGATCTCGGTTATCAGTTCTTC
CSARDLGYQFF
>-|TRBV12-5|-|TRBJ2-5
TGTGCTAGTGGTTTGTCAGGGGTGGAGACCCAGTACTTC
CASGLSGVETQYF
>-|TRBV27|TRBD2|TRBJ2-1
TGTGCCAGCAGTTACGGGAGGGGCAATGAGCAGTTCTTC
CASSYGRGNEQFF
>-|TRBV7-9|TRBD2|TRBJ2-7
TGTGCCAGCAGCTTAGACCGGGGGGTTTCCTACGAGCAGTACTTC
CASSLDRGVSYEQYF
>-|TRBV6-6|-|TRBJ1-1
TGTGCCAGCTTTCCAGGGGCCCAAGGGAACACTGAAGCTTTCTTT
CASFPGAQGNTEAFF
>few|TRBV7-2|-|TRBJ2-1
TGTGCCAGCAGCTTAAGGTTCCGGAGCGAGGTCTACAATGAGCAGTTCTTC
CASSLRFRSEVYNEQFF
>-|TRBV28|TRBD2|TRBJ2-1
TGTGCCAGCAGTTTTGGCGGGAGAGCGTACAATGAGCAGTTCTTC
CASSFGGRAYNEQFF
>-|TRBV7-9|-|TRBJ1-6
TGTGCCAGCAGCTTAAGGGGGGAGTATAATTCACCCCTCCACTTT
CASSLRGEYNSPLHF
>-|TRBV7-2|-|TRBJ1-3
TGTGCCAGCAGCTTAGTGAGCGGAAACACCATATATTTT
CASSLVSGNTIYF
>-|TRBV30|-|TRBJ2-3
TGTGCCTGGAGTGTTGGGGCTGGCACAGATACGCAGTATTTT
CAWSVGAGTDTQYF
>few|TRBV28|-|TRBJ1-5
TGTGCCAGCAGTTTGAAGCGGACAAGAATAAGTCATCAGCCCCAGCATTTT
CASSLKRTRISHQPQHF
>-|TRBV7-3|TRBD1|TRBJ2-1
TGTGCCAGCAGCTCCGGGACAGGGGACAATGAGCAGTTCTTC
CASSSGTGDNEQFF
>-|TRBV4-1|-|TRBJ2-7
TGCGCCAGCAGCCCTCTAGTCACCTCCTACGAGCAGTACTTC
CASSPLVTSYEQYF
>-|TRBV4-1|TRBD1|TRBJ2-6
TGCGCCAGCAGCCTGGGACAGTCCGTCTCCGGAGGGGCCAACGTCCTGACTTTC
CASSLGQSVSGGANVLTF
>-|TRBV7-2|-|TRBJ2-2
TGTGCCAGCAGCTTGGCCAGGGAAAGGGGCGGGGAGCTGTTTTTT
CASSLARERGGELFF
>-|TRBV6-1|-|TRBJ1-5
TGTGCCAGCAGTGAAATTCAGCCCCAGCATTTT
CASSEIQPQHF
>-|TRBV6-4|-|TRBJ1-6
TGTGCCAGCAGCGCGGACCGCGGTTCACCCCTCCACTTT
CASSADRGSPLHF
>few|TRBV4-3|TRBD2|TRBJ2-1
TGCGCCAGCAGCCCTTCCTTAGCGGGAGCTCCCTCCAATGAGCAGTTCTTC
CASSPSLAGAPSNEQFF
>-|TRBV27|-|TRBJ2-7
TGTGCCAGCAGTACCCGACGGTACGAGCACTTTTGGGAGCAGTACTTC
CASSTRRYEHFWEQYF
>-|TRBV10-3|-|TRBJ1-2
TGTGCCATCAGTGAGTCGACAGTCTATGGCTACACCTTC
CAISESTVYGYTF